This T cell receptor beta chain was sequenced for a study of neurological immune-mediated disorders. The overall study: Among the roughly 35 patients with multiple sclerosis, some 31 were relapsing-remitting, while 3 were secondary progressive. Study results and caveats: One related-CDR3 cluster, found by phylogenetic grouping, held repertoires of 18 of 34 multiple sclerosis patients and is a possible signature. HTLV-1-associated myelopathy had the most TCR clonal expansion, whereas multiple sclerosis had the least (lower than in healthy controls).

This clonotype was found many times. Its antigen is not identified. 5'RACE with 10-nucleotide random UMIs produced the cDNA. One entry per CDR3 protein, called by TCRdb with MiXCR from the 5' RACE reads. The repertoire consists of tens of thousands of distinct CDR3 sequences, with roughly 3.5% occurring once and the leading ten covering approximately 2.9%. This CDR3 is built from 13 residues. Germline CDR1 reads DFQATT; CDR2 reads SNEGSKA (reference sequence). J gave up 2 bases and V 5 bases, and 4 bases lay outside the gene matches. This sequence joins TRBV20-1 and TRBJ2-3; 7 nucleotides align to TRBD2. Material for sequencing was PBMCs. The receptor's source is a woman between 50 and 59 years old with multiple sclerosis. For the CDR3, the DNA is TGCAGTGCTGCCGGGACTACCACAGATACGCAGTATTTT. Translated, it gives CSAAGTTTDTQYF.